These T cell receptor beta chains were read from a single sample in a study of CD8+CD57+ T cells in acquired aplastic anemia. TCRdb passed the reads through MiXCR, listing each CDR3 protein once. Among about 400,000 distinct CDR3 sequences listed, 55% to 70% were seen once. Input material: sorted CD4+, CD8+, or CD8+CD57+ T cells (not recorded which) from PBMCs. The receptors were sampled from a human donor in good health, serving as a control. Each CDR3 is given with its conserved first and last residue. A D gene is named only where the DNA matches it firmly. Some rows have no size entry. The others give once, few or many, or a class for an expanded clone.

d_call,j_call,v_call,clone_size,cdr3_aa,cdr3_nt
-,TRBJ1-5,TRBV12-3/TRBV12-4,-,CASSFFALPRNNQPQHF,TGTGCCAGCAGTTTCTTTGCTCTTCCACGGAACAATCAGCCCCAGCATTTT
-,TRBJ2-7,TRBV7-2,-,CASSQVGMGFRGEQYF,TGCGCCAGCAGCCAAGTGGGTATGGGCTTCCGAGGCGAGCAGTACTTC
-,TRBJ2-3,TRBV5-5,-,CASTTQTRGGTDTQYF,TGTGCCAGCACCACACAGACACGCGGGGGCACAGATACGCAGTATTTT
-,TRBJ1-5,TRBV9,many,CASSAAGRRNQPQHF,TGTGCCAGCAGCGCAGCGGGACGAAGAAATCAGCCCCAGCATTTT
-,TRBJ2-7,TRBV2,-,CASSEVEGAYEQYF,TGTGCCAGCAGTGAAGTTGAGGGGGCCTACGAGCAGTACTTC
-,TRBJ1-2,TRBV12-3/TRBV12-4,-,CASSHTNYGYTF,TGTGCCAGCAGTCACACTAACTATGGCTACACCTTC
TRBD1,TRBJ2-5,TRBV7-2,few,CASSPYGAGGTQYF,TGTGCCAGCAGCCCTTACGGGGCAGGGGGAACCCAGTACTTC
-,TRBJ2-5,TRBV7-2,-,CASSLAWTQYF,TGTGCCAGCAGCTTAGCGTGGACCCAGTACTTC
-,TRBJ1-2,TRBV25-1,-,CASITAQGNDGYTF,TGTGCCAGCATTACAGCACAGGGAAATGATGGCTACACCTTC
TRBD2,TRBJ2-3,TRBV12-3/TRBV12-4,-,CAGTPLAGGTDTQYF,TGTGCCGGGACCCCACTAGCGGGGGGCACAGATACGCAGTATTTT
TRBD2,TRBJ2-3,TRBV7-6,-,CASSLRRGAAGTLYF,TGTGCCAGCAGCTTAAGGCGGGGGGCGGCTGGCACCCTCTATTTT
-,TRBJ1-4,TRBV7-8,once,CASSQAGGEKLFF,TGCGCCAGCAGTCAAGCGGGGGGTGAAAAACTGTTTTTT
-,TRBJ1-5,TRBV7-2,-,CASSLVPRNTQDF,TGTGCCAGCAGCTTAGTACCCAGGAACACTCAAGATTTC
-,TRBJ1-3,TRBV10-2,-,CASSEPDRFTGNTIYF,TGCGCCAGCAGTGAGCCTGACAGGTTTACTGGAAACACCATATATTTT
-,TRBJ1-1,TRBV20-1,many,CSARDPRGGNTEAFF,TGCAGTGCTAGAGACCCGAGGGGGGGGAACACTGAAGCTTTCTTT
-,TRBJ2-1,TRBV7-3,-,CASSLKAPASYNVQFF,TGCGCCAGCAGCTTAAAGGCCCCGGCCTCCTACAATGTGCAGTTCTTC
-,TRBJ2-1,TRBV10-1,-,CATAGGPSPGNEQFF,TGCGCCACGGCCGGGGGACCCTCCCCTGGCAATGAGCAGTTCTTC
TRBD2,TRBJ2-2,TRBV7-2,-,CASSVRGTSGELFF,TGTGCCAGCAGCGTCAGAGGGACTAGCGGGGAGCTGTTTTTT
TRBD2,TRBJ2-1,TRBV27,few,CASSLGVSGGTYNEQFF,TGTGCCAGCAGTTTGGGGGTATCGGGGGGGACCTACAATGAGCAGTTCTTC
TRBD1,TRBJ1-2,TRBV12-3/TRBV12-4,-,CASSGQPQGVNYGYTF,TGTGCCAGCAGTGGTCAACCCCAGGGGGTTAACTATGGCTACACCTTC
-,TRBJ2-1,TRBV29-1,-,CSVGDFYNEQFF,TGCAGCGTTGGGGACTTCTACAATGAGCAGTTCTTC
-,TRBJ1-2,TRBV5-4,-,CASSLRTADGYTF,TGTGCCAGCAGCTTGCGAACAGCCGATGGCTACACCTTC
-,TRBJ2-7,TRBV2,few,CASSGRTGTEQYF,TGTGCCAGCAGTGGACGGACGGGGACCGAGCAGTACTTC
-,TRBJ2-1,TRBV7-2,-,CASSALLRGQRPDFF,TGTGCCAGCAGCGCCCTACTCAGGGGCCAACGTCCTGACTTCTTC
-,TRBJ2-1,TRBV2,-,CASSESGAEQFF,TGTGCCAGCAGTGAATCCGGGGCTGAGCAGTTCTTC
-,TRBJ1-5,TRBV5-4,-,CASSLAGCNQPQHF,TGTGCCAGCAGCTTGGCAGGGTGCAATCAGCCCCAGCATTTT
-,TRBJ2-1,TRBV10-3,-,CAISEGRYTDALFF,TGTGCCATCAGTGAGGGCAGGTACACTGATGCGTTGTTCTTC
-,TRBJ1-2,TRBV20-1,-,CSPYYANYGYTF,TGCAGTCCCTATTATGCCAACTATGGCTACACCTTC
-,TRBJ2-3,TRBV20-1,-,CSAMGQGTDTQYF,TGCAGTGCTATGGGGCAGGGAACAGATACGCAGTATTTT
-,TRBJ2-2,TRBV24-1,-,CASSNVPGAGGTGELFF,TGTGCCAGCAGTAATGTCCCGGGGGCAGGTGGCACCGGGGAGCTGTTTTTT
-,TRBJ1-3,TRBV11-2,-,CASSSTGATYGNTIYF,TGTGCCAGCAGCTCAACAGGTGCAACGTATGGAAACACCATATATTTT
TRBD1,TRBJ1-1,TRBV6-6,-,CASSGDRGEAFF,TGTGCCAGCAGTGGGGACAGGGGCGAAGCTTTCTTT
TRBD1,TRBJ2-7,TRBV12-3/TRBV12-4,-,CASTPTGVREQYF,TGTGCCAGCACGCCTACAGGGGTGCGGGAGCAGTACTTC
-,TRBJ2-7,TRBV5-4,-,CASSRIGGDEQYF,TGTGCCAGCAGCCGGATAGGGGGGGACGAGCAGTACTTC
TRBD1,TRBJ2-6,TRBV19,many,CASNAGTVSSGANVLTF,TGTGCCAGTAACGCCGGGACAGTCAGCTCTGGGGCCAACGTCCTGACTTTC
-,TRBJ2-3,TRBV7-2,many,CASSPGVSSFPDTQYF,TGTGCCAGCAGCCCAGGCGTCTCTAGCTTCCCAGATACGCAGTATTTT
-,TRBJ1-6,TRBV7-8,many,CASSPIWTRSGNSPLHF,TGTGCCAGCAGCCCAATTTGGACAAGGTCCGGTAATTCACCCCTCCACTTT
-,TRBJ2-5,TRBV19,-,CASSARAPATPVETQYF,TGTGCCAGTAGTGCGAGGGCGCCGGCTACCCCAGTGGAGACCCAGTACTTC
-,TRBJ1-6,TRBV7-3,-,CASSSSRGVGSPRHF,TGTGCCAGCAGCTCGTCCCGGGGGGTTGGGTCACCTCGCCACTTT
-,TRBJ2-5,TRBV10-3,many,CATADPRLTETQYF,TGTGCCACCGCAGACCCACGACTTACGGAGACCCAGTACTTC
-,TRBJ1-5,TRBV20-1,many,CSASTVGGGNQPQHF,TGCAGTGCTAGTACGGTGGGGGGGGGCAATCAGCCCCAGCATTTT
TRBD1,TRBJ2-2,TRBV6-2/TRBV6-3,many,CASTFGQGNTGELFF,TGTGCCAGCACCTTCGGACAGGGCAACACCGGGGAGCTGTTTTTT
TRBD1,TRBJ2-1,TRBV3-1,-,CASSQWSGTAEQFF,TGTGCCAGCAGCCAATGGAGTGGGACAGCTGAGCAGTTCTTC
TRBD1,TRBJ2-7,TRBV19,many,CASRTGQGSDEQYF,TGTGCCAGTAGAACCGGACAGGGTAGCGACGAGCAGTACTTC
-,TRBJ1-3,TRBV10-1,-,CAASDHGKTGNTIYF,TGCGCTGCCAGTGACCACGGGAAAACTGGAAACACCATATATTTT
TRBD1,TRBJ1-2,TRBV5-6,-,CASSLNGQGGYTF,TGTGCCAGCAGCTTAAACGGACAGGGAGGGTACACCTTC
-,TRBJ2-1,TRBV11-2,-,CASSWNLQVANEQFF,TGTGCCAGCAGCTGGAATCTACAGGTGGCAAATGAGCAGTTCTTC
TRBD1,TRBJ1-6,TRBV10-3,-,CAISVGTGENSPLHF,TGTGCCATCAGTGTAGGGACAGGGGAAAATTCACCCCTCCACTTT